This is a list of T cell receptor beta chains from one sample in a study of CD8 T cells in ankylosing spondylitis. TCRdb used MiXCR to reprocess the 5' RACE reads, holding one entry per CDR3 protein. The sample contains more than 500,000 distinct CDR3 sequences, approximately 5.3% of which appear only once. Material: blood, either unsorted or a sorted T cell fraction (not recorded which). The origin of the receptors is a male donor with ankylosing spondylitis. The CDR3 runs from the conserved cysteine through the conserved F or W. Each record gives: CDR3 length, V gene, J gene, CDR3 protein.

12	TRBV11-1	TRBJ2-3	CASSLSRNTQYF
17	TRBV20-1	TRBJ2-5	CSARVPGRTYDQETQYF
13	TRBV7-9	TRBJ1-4	CASTTGAGEKLFF
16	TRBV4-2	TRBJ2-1	CASSQVPSGSYNEQFF
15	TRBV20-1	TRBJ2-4	CSARDPDIAKNIQYF
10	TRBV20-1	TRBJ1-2	CSRFNYGYTF
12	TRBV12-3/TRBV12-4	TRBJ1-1	CASSFRPTEAFF
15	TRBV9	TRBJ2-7	CASSVGLGRGYEQYF
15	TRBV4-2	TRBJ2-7	CASSQDWGRVNEQYF
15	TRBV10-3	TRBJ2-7	CAISGGQENAYEQYF
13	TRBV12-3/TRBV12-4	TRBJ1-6	CASSWIRNSPLHF
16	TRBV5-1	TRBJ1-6	CASSLGQGAYNSPLHF
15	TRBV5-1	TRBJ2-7	CASTPGSGRIYEQYF
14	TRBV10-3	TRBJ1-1	CATNTGGGWTEAFF